This is a list of T cell receptor beta chains from one sample in a study of T cells in Graves' hyperthyroidism and ophthalmopathy. TCRdb recomputed calls from the multiplex PCR reads with MiXCR, one row per CDR3 protein. The sample records about 640,000 distinct CDR3 sequences, less than 25% being singletons. The sequenced material came from blood. Every receptor here comes from a young man with Graves' ophthalmopathy. The conserved cysteine and the conserved F or W are not part of the CDR3 here.

TRBJ2-7	TRBV5-1	ASSLAPGSLAGGDEQY
TRBJ1-6	TRBV7-8	ASSHTSGDSPLH
TRBJ1-1	TRBV19	ASSTYRAMNTEAF
TRBJ2-3	TRBV20-1	SARVTGAGDTQY
TRBJ2-1	TRBV20-1	SATGGAYNEQF
TRBJ1-1	TRBV11-2	ASSLIVREAARDKNTEAF
TRBJ1-1	TRBV3-1	ASSRGPKNTEAF
TRBJ2-3	TRBV24-1	ATSDLTRGGDTQY
TRBJ1-2	TRBV6-5	ASSYSQRQGYGYT
TRBJ2-1	TRBV12-3/TRBV12-4	ASRGTSGNPFNEQF
TRBJ2-7	TRBV7-9	ASSPSDRGRGWGYEQY
TRBJ2-3	TRBV5-6	ASRGIERTSTDTQY
TRBJ2-7	TRBV30	AWSFLGYEQY
TRBJ2-2	TRBV7-8	ASSLAPGLARRTNTGELF
TRBJ2-1	TRBV7-9	ASTGEGTGFQEQF
TRBJ2-7	TRBV20-1	SARDLRTGLSYEQY
TRBJ1-2	TRBV27	ASSSGTDANYGYT
TRBJ2-5	TRBV28	ASSLGTSGGQETQY
TRBJ2-1	TRBV6-1	ASSEEVTSGIEQF
TRBJ2-7	TRBV28	ASSLPFDSDEQY
TRBJ2-3	TRBV5-1	ASSLQGREANTQY
TRBJ2-2	TRBV7-2	ASSLSTGVIGSGELF
TRBJ2-5	TRBV11-3	ASSSHSGAETQY
TRBJ2-3	TRBV15	ATSRTGSGDTQY
TRBJ2-3	TRBV5-6	ASSSFSGTTDTQY
TRBJ2-7	TRBV2	ASKPGQRDEQY
TRBJ2-7	TRBV15	ATSEGQAAGVSSYEQY
TRBJ1-2	TRBV5-6	ASSLAGATNYGYT